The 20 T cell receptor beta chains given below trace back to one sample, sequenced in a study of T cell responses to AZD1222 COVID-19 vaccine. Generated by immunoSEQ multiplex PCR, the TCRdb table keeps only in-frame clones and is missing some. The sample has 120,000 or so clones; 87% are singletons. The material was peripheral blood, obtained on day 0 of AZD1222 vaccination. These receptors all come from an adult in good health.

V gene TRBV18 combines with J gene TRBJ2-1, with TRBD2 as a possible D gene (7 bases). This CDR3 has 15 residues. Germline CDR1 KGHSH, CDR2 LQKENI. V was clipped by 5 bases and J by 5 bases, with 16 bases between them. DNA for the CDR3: TGTGCCAGCTCATCCGTGGCGGGGGACAACAATGAGCAGTTCTTC. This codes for CASSSVAGDNNEQFF.

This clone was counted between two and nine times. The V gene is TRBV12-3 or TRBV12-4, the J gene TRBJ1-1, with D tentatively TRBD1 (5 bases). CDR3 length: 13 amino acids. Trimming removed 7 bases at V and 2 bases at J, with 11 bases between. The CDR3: CASIPRGNTEAFF. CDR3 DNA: TGTGCCAGCATTCCTCGGGGCAACACTGAAGCTTTCTTT.

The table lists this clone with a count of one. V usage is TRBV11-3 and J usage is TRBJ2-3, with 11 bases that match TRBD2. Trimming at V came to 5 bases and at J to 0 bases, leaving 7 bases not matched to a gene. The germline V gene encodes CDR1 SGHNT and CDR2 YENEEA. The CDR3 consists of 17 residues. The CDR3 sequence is CASSLGTSGSSTDTQYF. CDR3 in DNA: TGTGCCAGCAGCCTCGGGACTAGCGGTTCTAGCACAGATACGCAGTATTTT. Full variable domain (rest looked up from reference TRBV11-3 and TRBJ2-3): EAGVVQSPRYKIIEKKQPVAFWCNPISGHNTLYWYLQNLGQGPELLIRYENEEAVDDSQLPKDRFSAERLKGVDSTLKIQPAELGDSAVYLCASSLGTSGSSTDTQYFGPGTRLTVL.

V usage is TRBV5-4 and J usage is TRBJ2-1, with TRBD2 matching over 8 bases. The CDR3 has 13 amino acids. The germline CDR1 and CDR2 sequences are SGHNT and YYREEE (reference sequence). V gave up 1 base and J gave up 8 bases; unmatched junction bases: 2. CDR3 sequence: CASSLTSGDEQFF. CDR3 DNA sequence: TGTGCCAGCAGCTTGACTAGCGGAGATGAGCAGTTCTTC.

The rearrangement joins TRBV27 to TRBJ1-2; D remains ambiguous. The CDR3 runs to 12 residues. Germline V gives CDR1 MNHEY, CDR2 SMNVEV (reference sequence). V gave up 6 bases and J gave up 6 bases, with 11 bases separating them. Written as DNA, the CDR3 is TGTGCCAGCAGGAACGGCGGGCATGGCTACACCTTC. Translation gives CASRNGGHGYTF.

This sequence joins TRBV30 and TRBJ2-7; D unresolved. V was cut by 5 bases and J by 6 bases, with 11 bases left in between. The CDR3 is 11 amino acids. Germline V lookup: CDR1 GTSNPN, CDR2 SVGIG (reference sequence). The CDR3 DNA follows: TGTGCCTGGTCTAACTTGCGCGAGCAGTACTTC. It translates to CAWSNLREQYF.

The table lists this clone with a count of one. CDR3 region: CAWTRGPRANSPLHF. Here the CDR3 DNA reads TGTGCCTGGACCAGGGGTCCCCGGGCCAATTCACCCCTCCACTTT. V usage is TRBV30 and J usage is TRBJ1-6; D is possibly TRBD1 (6 bases). Germline V lookup: CDR1 GTSNPN, CDR2 SVGIG (reference sequence). CDR3 length equals 15 residues. Trimming pared 4 bases from V and 7 bases from J, leaving 17 bases between.

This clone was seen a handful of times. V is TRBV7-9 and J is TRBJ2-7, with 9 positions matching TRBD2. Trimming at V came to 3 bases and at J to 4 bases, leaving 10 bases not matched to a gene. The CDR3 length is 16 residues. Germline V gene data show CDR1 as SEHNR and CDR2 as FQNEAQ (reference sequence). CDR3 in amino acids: CASSLVVRGGRYEQYF. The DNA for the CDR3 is TGTGCCAGCAGCTTGGTTGTGCGGGGGGGCCGGTACGAGCAGTACTTC.

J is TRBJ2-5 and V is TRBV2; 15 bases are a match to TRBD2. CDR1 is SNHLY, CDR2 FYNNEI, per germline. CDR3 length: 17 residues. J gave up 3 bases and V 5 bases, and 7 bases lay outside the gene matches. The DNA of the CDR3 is TGTGCCAGCAGTCCCGGGACTAGCGGGGGGAGAGAAGAGACCCAGTACTTC. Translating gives CASSPGTSGGREETQYF.

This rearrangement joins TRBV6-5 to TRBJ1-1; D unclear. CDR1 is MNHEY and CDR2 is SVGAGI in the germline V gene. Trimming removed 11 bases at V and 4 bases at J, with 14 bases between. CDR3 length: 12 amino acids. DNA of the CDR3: TGTGCCGTTGGGCGCCCGGTCACTGAAGCTTTCTTT. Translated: CAVGRPVTEAFF.

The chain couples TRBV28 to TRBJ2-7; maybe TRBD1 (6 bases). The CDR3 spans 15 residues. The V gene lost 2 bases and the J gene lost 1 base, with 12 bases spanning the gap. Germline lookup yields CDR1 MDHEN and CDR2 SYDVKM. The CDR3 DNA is TGTGCCAGCAGTTTACTCACGGGACATTCCTACGAGCAGTACTTC. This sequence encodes CASSLLTGHSYEQYF.

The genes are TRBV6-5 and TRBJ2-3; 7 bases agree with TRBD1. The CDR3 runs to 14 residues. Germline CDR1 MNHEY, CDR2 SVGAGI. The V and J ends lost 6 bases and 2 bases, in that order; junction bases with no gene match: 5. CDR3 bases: TGTGCCAGCAGACTAAGGGGGCCCACAGATACGCAGTATTTT. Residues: CASRLRGPTDTQYF.

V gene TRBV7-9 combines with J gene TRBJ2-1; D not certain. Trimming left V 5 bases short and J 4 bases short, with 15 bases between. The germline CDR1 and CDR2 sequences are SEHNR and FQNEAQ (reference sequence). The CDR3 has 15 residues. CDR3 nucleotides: TGTGCCAGCAGCCGCGTAGGACCCCTATACAATGAGCAGTTCTTC. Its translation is CASSRVGPLYNEQFF.

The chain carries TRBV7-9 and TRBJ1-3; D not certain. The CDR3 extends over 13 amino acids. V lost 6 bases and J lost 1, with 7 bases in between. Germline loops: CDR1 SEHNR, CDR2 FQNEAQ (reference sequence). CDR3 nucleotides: TGTGCCAGCAGGGCCGGATCTGGAAACACCATATATTTT. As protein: CASRAGSGNTIYF.

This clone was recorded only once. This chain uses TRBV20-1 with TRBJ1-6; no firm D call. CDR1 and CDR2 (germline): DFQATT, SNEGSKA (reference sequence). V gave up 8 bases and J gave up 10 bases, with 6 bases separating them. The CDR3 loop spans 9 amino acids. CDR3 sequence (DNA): TGCAGTACCAGGTCACCCCTCCACTTT. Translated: CSTRSPLHF.

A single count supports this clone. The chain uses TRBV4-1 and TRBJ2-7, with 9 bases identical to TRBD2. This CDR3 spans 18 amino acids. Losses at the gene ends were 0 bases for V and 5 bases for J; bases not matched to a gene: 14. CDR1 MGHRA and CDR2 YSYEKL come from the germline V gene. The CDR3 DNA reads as TGCGCCAGCAGCCAAGAAAGTTTCGGGCTAGCGGGGCCCCACGAGCAGTACTTC. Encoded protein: CASSQESFGLAGPHEQYF.

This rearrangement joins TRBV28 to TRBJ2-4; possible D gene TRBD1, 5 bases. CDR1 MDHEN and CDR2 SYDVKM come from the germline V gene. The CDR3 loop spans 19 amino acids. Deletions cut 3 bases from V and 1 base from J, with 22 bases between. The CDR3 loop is CASSFPYYDRFSAKNIQYF. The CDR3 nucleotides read TGTGCCAGCAGTTTTCCCTATTACGACAGATTCTCGGCCAAAAACATTCAGTACTTC. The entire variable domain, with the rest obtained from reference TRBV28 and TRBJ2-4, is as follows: DVKVTQSSRYLVKRTGEKVFLECVQDMDHENMFWYRQDPGLGLRLIYFSYDVKMKEKGDIPEGYSVSREKKERFSLILESASTNQTSMYLCASSFPYYDRFSAKNIQYFGAGTRLSVL.

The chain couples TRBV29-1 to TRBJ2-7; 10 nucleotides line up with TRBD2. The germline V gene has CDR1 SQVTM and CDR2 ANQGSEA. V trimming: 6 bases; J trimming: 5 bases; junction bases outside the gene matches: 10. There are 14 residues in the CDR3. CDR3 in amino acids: CSVGNSGTSDEQYF. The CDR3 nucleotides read TGCAGCGTCGGAAATTCCGGGACTAGCGACGAGCAGTACTTC.

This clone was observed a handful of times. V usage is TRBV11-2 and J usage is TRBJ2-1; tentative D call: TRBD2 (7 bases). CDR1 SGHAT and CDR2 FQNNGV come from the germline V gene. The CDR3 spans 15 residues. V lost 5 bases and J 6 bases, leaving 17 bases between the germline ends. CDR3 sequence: CASSLTGGPLNEQFF. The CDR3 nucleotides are TGTGCCAGCAGCCTCACCGGGGGGCCGCTCAATGAGCAGTTCTTC. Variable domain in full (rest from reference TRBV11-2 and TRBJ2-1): EAGVAQSPRYKIIEKRQSVAFWCNPISGHATLYWYQQILGQGPKLLIQFQNNGVVDDSQLPKDRFSAERLKGVDSTLKIQPAKLEDSAVYLCASSLTGGPLNEQFFGPGTRLTVL.

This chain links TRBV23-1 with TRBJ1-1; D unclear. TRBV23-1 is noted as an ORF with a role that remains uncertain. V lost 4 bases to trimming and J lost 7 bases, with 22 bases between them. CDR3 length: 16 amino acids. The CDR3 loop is CASSLPGLSTSGEAFF. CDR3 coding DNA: TGCGCCAGCAGTCTACCGGGCCTATCCACCAGCGGTGAAGCTTTCTTT.